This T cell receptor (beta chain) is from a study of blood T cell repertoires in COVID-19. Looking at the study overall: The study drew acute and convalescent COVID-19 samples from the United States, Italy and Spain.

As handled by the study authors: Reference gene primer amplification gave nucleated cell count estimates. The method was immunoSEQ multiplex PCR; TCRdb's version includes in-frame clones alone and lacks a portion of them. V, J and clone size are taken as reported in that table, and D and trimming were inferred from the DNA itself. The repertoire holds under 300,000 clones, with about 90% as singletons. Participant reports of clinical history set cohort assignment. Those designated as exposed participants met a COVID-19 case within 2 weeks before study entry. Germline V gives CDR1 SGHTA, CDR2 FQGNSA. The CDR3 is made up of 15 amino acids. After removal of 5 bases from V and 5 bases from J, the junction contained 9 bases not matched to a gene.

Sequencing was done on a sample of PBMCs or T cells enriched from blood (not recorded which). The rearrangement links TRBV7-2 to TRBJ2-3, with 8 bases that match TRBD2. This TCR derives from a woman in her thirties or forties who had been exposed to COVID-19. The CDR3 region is CASSRGTGGLDTQYF. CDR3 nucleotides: TGTGCCAGCAGCCGCGGGACGGGGGGGCTAGATACGCAGTATTTT.